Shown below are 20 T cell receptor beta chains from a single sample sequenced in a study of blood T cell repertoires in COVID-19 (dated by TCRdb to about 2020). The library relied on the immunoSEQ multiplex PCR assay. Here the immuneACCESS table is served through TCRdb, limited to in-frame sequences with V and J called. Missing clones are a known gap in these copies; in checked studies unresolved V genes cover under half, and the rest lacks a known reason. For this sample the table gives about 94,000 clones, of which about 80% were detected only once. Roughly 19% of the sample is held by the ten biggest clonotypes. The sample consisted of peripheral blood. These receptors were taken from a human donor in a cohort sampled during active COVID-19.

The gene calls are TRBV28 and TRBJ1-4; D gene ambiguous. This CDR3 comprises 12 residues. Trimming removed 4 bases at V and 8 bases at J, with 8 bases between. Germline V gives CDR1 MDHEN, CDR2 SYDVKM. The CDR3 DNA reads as TGTGCCAGCAGTTGGCGGAGGGAAAAACTGTTTTTT. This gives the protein CASSWRREKLFF.

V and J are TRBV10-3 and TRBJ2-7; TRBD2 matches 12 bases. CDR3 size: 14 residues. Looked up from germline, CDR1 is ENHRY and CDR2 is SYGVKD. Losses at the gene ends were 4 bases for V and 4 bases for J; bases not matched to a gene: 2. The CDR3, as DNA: TGTGCCATCAGTGGACTAGCGGGAGAGTACGAGCAGTACTTC. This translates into CAISGLAGEYEQYF.

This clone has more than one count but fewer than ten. In nucleotides, the CDR3 is TGTGCCAGCAGTTTATTAGGGACAGCTTCCTACGAGCAGTACTTC. Residues: CASSLLGTASYEQYF. This sequence joins TRBV27 and TRBJ2-7; 7 bases are a match to TRBD1. The ends lost 1 base at V and 1 base at J; junction bases unmatched: 4. Germline lookup yields CDR1 MNHEY and CDR2 SMNVEV (reference sequence). The CDR3 loop spans 15 amino acids.

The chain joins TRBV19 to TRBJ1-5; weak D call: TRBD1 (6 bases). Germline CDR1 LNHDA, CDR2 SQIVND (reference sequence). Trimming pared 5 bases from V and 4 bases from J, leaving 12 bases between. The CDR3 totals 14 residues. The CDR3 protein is CASSRGGLNQPQHF. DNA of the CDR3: TGTGCCAGTAGTCGGGGGGGCCTGAATCAGCCCCAGCATTTT.

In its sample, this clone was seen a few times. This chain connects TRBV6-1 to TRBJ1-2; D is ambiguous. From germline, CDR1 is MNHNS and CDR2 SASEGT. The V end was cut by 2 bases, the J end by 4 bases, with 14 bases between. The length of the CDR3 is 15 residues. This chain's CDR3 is CASSERSGGGYGYTF. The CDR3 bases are TGTGCCAGCAGTGAACGGTCTGGAGGAGGCTATGGCTACACCTTC.

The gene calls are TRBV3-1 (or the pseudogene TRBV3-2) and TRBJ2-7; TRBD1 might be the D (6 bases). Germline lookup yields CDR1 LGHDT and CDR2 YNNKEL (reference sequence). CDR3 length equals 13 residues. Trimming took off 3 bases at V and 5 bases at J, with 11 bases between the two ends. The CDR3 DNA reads TGTGCCAGCAGCCAGCCGGGACACCACGAGCAGTACTTC. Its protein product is CASSQPGHHEQYF.

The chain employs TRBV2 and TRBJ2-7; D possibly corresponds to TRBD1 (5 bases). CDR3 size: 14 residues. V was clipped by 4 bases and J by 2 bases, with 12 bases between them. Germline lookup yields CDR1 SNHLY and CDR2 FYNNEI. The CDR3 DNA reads TGTGCCAGCAGTGTTCGCAGGGTCACCTACGAGCAGTACTTC. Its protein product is CASSVRRVTYEQYF.

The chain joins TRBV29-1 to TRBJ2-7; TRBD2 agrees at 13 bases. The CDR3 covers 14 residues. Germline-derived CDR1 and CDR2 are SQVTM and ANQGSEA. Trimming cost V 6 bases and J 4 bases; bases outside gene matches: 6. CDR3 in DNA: TGCAGCGTGAGGACTAGCGGGAGCATGTACGAGCAGTACTTC. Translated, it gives CSVRTSGSMYEQYF.

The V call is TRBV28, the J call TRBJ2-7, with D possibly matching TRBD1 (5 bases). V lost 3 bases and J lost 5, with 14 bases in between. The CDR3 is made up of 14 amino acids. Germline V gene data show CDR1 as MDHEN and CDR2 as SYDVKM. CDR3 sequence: CASSLPGLGDEQYF. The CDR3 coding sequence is TGTGCCAGCAGTTTGCCAGGCTTAGGGGACGAGCAGTACTTC. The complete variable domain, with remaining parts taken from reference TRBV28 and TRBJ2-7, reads DVKVTQSSRYLVKRTGEKVFLECVQDMDHENMFWYRQDPGLGLRLIYFSYDVKMKEKGDIPEGYSVSREKKERFSLILESASTNQTSMYLCASSLPGLGDEQYFGPGTRLTVT.

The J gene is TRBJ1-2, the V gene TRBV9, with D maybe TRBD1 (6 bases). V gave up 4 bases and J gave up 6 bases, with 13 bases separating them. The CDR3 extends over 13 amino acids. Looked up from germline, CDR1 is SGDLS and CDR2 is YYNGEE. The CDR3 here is CASSPHRQDGYTF. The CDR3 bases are TGTGCCAGCAGCCCCCATCGACAGGATGGCTACACCTTC.

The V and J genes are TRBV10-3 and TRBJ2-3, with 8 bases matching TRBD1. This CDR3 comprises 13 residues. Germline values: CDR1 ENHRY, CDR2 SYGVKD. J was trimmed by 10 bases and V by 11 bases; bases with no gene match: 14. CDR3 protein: CARGQASAGPQYF. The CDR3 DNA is TGTGCCCGGGGACAGGCATCTGCCGGGCCGCAGTATTTT.

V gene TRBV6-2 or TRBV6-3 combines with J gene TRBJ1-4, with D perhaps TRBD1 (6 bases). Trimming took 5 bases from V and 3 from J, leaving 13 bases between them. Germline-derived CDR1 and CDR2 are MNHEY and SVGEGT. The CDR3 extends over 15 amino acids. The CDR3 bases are TGTGCCAGCAGTCGGACAGCGCGCGCTAATGAAAAACTGTTTTTT. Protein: CASSRTARANEKLFF.

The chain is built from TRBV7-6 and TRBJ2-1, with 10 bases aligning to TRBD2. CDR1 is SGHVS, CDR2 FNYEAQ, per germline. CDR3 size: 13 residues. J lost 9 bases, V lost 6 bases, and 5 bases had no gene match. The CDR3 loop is CASRKLAGSEQFF. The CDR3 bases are TGTGCCAGCAGAAAACTAGCGGGAAGTGAGCAGTTCTTC.

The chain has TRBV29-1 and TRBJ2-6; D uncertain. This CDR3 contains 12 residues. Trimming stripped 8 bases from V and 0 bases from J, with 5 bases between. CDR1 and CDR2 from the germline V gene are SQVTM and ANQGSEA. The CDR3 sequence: CSPSSGANVLTF. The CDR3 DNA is TGCAGCCCCTCCTCTGGGGCCAACGTCCTGACTTTC.

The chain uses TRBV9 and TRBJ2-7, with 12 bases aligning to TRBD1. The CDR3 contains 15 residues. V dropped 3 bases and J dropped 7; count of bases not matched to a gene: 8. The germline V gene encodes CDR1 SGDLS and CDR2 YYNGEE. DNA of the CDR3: TGTGCCAGCAGCGCCACCGGGACAGGGGGCCGGGAGCAGTACTTC. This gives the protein CASSATGTGGREQYF.

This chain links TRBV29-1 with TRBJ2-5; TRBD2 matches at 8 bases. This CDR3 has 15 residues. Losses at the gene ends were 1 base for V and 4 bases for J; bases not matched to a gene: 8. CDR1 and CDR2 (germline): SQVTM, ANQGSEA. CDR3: CSVEGSGGPIETQYF. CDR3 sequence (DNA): TGCAGCGTTGAAGGGTCGGGAGGGCCCATAGAGACCCAGTACTTC.

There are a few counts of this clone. CDR3 DNA sequence: TGTGCCTGGCGGGGACAGGCTGAAGCTTTCTTT. It is translated as CAWRGQAEAFF. The genes are TRBV30 and TRBJ1-1, with 8 bases fitting TRBD1. Germline V CDR1 and CDR2: GTSNPN, SVGIG (reference sequence). This CDR3 comprises 11 residues. The ends lost 5 bases at V and 6 bases at J; junction bases unmatched: 2. The variable domain in full, with the rest retrieved from reference TRBV30 and TRBJ1-1, is SQTIHQWPATLVQPVGSPLSLECTVEGTSNPNLYWYRQAAGRGLQLLFYSVGIGQISSEVPQNLSASRPQDRQFILSSKKLLLSDSGFYLCAWRGQAEAFFGQGTRLTVV.

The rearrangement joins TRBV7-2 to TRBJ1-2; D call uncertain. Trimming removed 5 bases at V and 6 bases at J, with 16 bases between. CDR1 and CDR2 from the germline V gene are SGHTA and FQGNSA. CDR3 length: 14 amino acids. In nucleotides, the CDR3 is TGTGCCAGCAGCCCCCGGGGAGCCCGGAATGGCTACACCTTC. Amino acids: CASSPRGARNGYTF. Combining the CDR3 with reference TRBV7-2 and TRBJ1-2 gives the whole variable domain GAGVSQSPSNKVTEKGKDVELRCDPISGHTALYWYRQSLGQGLEFLIYFQGNSAPDKSGLPSDRFSAERTGGSVSTLTIQRTQQEDSAVYLCASSPRGARNGYTFGSGTRLTVV.

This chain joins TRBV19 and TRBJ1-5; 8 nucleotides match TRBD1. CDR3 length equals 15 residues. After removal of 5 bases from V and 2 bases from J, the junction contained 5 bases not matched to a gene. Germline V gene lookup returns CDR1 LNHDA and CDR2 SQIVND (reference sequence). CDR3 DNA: TGTGCCAGTAGTCAGGACAGGGTGGGCAATCAGCCCCAGCATTTT. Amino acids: CASSQDRVGNQPQHF.

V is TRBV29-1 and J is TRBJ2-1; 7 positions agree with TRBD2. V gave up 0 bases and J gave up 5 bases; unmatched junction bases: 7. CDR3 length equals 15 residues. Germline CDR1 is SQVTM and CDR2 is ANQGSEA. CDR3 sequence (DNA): TGCAGCGTTGAAGACGGCGGGAGCCGCAACAATGAGCAGTTCTTC. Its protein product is CSVEDGGSRNNEQFF.